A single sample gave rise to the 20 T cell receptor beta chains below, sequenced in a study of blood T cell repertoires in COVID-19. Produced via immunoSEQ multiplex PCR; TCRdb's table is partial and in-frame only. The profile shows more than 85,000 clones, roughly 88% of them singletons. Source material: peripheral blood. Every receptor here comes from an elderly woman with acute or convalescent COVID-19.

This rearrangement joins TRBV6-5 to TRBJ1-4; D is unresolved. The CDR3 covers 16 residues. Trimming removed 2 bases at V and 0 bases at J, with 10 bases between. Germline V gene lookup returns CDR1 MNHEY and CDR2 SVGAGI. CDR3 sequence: CASSYQSGPTNEKLFF. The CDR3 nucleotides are TGTGCCAGCAGTTACCAGAGCGGCCCAACTAATGAAAAACTGTTTTTT.

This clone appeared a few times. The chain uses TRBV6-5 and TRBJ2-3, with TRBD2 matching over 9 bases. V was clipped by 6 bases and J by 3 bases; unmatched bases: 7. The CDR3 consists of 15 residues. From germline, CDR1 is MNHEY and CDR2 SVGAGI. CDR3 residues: CASSQRLAGTDTQYF. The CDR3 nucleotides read TGTGCCAGCAGCCAGCGGCTAGCGGGAACAGATACGCAGTATTTT.

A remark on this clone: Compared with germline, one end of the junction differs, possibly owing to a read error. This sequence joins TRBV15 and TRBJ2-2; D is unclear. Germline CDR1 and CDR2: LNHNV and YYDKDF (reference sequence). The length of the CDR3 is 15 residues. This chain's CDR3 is CATRRERLNTGELFF. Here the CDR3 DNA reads TGTGCCACCAGGAGAGAGCGCTTGAACACCGGGGAGCTGTTTTTT. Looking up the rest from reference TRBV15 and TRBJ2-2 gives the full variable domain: DAMVIQNPRYQVTQFGKPVTLSCSQTLNHNVMYWYQQKSSQAPKLLFHYYDKDFNNEADTPDNFQSRRPNTSFCFLDIRSPGLGDTAMYLCATRRERLNTGELFFGEGSRLTVL.

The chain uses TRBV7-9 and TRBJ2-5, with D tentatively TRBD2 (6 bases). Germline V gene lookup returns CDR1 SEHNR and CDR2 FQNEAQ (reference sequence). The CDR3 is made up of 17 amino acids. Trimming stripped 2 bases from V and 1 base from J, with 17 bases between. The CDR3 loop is CASSLRVWGDLQETQYF. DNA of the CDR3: TGTGCCAGCAGCTTAAGGGTTTGGGGGGACCTCCAAGAGACCCAGTACTTC.

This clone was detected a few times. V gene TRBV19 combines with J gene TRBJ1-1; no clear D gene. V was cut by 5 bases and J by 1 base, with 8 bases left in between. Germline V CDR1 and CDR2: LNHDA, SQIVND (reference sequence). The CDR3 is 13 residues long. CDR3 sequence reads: CASSSPGNTEAFF. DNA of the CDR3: TGTGCCAGTAGTTCCCCAGGGAACACTGAAGCTTTCTTT.

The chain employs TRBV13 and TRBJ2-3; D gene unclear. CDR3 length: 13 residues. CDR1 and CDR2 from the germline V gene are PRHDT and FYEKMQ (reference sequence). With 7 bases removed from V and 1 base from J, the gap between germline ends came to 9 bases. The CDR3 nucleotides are TGTGCCAGCACCTTTGTCGGCACAGATACGCAGTATTTT. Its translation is CASTFVGTDTQYF.

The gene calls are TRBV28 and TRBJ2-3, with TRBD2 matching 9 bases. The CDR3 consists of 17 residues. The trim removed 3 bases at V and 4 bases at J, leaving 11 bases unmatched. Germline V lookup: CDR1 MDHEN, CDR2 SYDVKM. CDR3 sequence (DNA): TGTGCCAGCAGTTTCCCCTGGGTAGCGGGAGCCCCAGATACGCAGTATTTT. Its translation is CASSFPWVAGAPDTQYF.

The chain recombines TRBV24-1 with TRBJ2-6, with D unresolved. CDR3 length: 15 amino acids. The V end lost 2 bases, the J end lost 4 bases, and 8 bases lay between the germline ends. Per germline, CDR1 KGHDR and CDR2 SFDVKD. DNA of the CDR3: TGTGCCACCAGTGATTCAGGTACAGGGGCCAACGTCCTGACTTTC. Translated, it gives CATSDSGTGANVLTF.

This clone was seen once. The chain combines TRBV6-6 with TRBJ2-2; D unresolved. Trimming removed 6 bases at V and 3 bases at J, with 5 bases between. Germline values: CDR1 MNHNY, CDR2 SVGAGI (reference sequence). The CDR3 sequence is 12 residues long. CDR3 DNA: TGTGCCAGCAGACTCCACACCGGGGAGCTGTTTTTT. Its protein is CASRLHTGELFF.

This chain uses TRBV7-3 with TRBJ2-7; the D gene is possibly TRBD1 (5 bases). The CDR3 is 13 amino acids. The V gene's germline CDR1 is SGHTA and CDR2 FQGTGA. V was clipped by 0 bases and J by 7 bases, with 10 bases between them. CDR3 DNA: TGTGCCAGCAGCTTAACAGGGGTTCAGGAGCAGTACTTC. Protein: CASSLTGVQEQYF.

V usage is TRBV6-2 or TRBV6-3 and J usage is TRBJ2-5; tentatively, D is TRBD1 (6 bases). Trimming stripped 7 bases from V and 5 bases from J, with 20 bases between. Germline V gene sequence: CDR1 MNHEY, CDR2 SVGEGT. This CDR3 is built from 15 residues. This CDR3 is CASTPGVGIGETQYF. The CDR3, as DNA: TGTGCCAGCACCCCAGGGGTTGGGATCGGGGAGACCCAGTACTTC.

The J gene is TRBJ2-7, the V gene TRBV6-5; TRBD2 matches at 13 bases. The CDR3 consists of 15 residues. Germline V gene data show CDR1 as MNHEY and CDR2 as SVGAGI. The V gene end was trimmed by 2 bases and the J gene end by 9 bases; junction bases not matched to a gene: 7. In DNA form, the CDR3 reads TGTGCCAGCAGTTACCCGGGACTAGCGGGGACCTTGCAGTACTTC. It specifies CASSYPGLAGTLQYF.

CDR3 region: CASSSEYEQYF. The CDR3 region has the DNA TGTGCCAGCAGTTCCGAGTACGAGCAGTACTTC. V gene TRBV27 combines with J gene TRBJ2-7; D gene ambiguous. Trimming cost V 4 bases and J 4 bases, with 5 bases left between them. Germline CDR1 and CDR2: MNHEY and SMNVEV (reference sequence). The CDR3 runs to 11 residues.

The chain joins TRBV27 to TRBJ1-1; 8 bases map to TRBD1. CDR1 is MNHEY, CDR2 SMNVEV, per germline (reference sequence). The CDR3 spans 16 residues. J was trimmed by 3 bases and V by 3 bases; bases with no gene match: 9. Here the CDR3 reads CASSFGRGLGDTEAFF. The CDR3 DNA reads TGTGCCAGCAGTTTTGGCAGGGGGCTTGGGGACACTGAAGCTTTCTTT.

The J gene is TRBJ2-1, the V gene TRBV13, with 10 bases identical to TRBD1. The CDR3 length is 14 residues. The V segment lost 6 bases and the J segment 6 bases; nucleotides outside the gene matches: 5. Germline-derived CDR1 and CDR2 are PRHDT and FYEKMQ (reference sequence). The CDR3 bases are TGTGCCAGCAGTGAAGACAGGGGGCTCAATGAGCAGTTCTTC. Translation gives CASSEDRGLNEQFF.

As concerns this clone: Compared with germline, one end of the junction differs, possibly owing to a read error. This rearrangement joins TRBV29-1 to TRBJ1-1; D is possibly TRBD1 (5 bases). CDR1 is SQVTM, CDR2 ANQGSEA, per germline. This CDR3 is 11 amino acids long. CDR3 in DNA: TGCAGCGTTCAAGATAAAGGGGTTGCTTTCTTT. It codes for CSVQDKGVAFF. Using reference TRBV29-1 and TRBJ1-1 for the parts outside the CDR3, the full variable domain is SAVISQKPSRDICQRGTSLTIQCQVDSQVTMMFWYRQQPGQSLTLIATANQGSEATYESGFVIDKFPISRPNLTFSTLTVSNMSPEDSSIYLCSVQDKGVAFFGQGTRLTVV.

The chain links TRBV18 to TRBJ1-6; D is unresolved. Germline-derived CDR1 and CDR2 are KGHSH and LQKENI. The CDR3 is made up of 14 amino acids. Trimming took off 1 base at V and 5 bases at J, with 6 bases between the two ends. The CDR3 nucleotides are TGTGCCAGCTCACCACGGCAAGATAATTCACCCCTCCACTTT. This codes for CASSPRQDNSPLHF.

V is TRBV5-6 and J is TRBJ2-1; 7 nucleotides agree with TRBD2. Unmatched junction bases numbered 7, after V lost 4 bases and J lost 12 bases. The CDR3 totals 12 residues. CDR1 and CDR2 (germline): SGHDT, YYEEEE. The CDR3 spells CASSRTSVGQFF. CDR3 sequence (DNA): TGTGCCAGCAGCAGAACTAGCGTAGGGCAGTTCTTC.

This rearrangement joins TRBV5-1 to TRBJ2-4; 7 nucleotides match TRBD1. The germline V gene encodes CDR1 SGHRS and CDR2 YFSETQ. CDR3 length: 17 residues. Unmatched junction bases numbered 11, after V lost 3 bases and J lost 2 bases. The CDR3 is CASSSNRGLGSKNIQYF. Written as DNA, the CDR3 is TGCGCCAGCAGCTCGAATAGGGGGCTCGGGTCCAAAAACATTCAGTACTTC.

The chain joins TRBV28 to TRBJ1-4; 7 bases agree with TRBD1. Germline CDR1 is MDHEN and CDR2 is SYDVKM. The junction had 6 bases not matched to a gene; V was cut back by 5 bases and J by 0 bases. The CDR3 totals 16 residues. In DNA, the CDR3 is TGTGCCAGCAGTGGGGACAGCCTTGCAACTAATGAAAAACTGTTTTTT. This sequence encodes CASSGDSLATNEKLFF.